One and the same sample provided the 32 T cell receptor beta chains below, sequenced in a study of OX40 agonist ivuxolimab in advanced cancers. Using immunoSEQ multiplex PCR, the repertoire was profiled, and TCRdb retains in-frame clones only, with some absent. There are fewer than 90,000 clones in the sample; nearly 95% occur only once, and roughly 6.5% lies in the top ten. Sequenced material: CD4+ or CD8+ T cells sorted from blood, taken in a trial of the OX40 agonist ivuxolimab. The receptors derive from an adult with an advanced solid tumor such as melanoma, head and neck, liver or kidney cancer.

The chain combines TRBV21-1 with TRBJ1-4; no check of the table's D call, TRBD1, against the DNA was made. TRBV21-1 is a recognized pseudogene. The CDR3 is made up of 17 amino acids. CDR3 bases: TGTGCCAGCAGCAAAGGGAGGGACAGGGGGGTTGATGAAAAACTGTTTTTT. Amino acid sequence: CASSKGRDRGVDEKLFF.

This chain uses TRBV6-7 with TRBJ1-4, with D uncertain. TRBV6-7 carries the ORF label, with uncertain function. The V end was cut by 8 bases, the J end by 8 bases, with 18 bases between. The CDR3 spans 14 residues. CDR3 protein: CASGPRLYVEKLFF. The CDR3 DNA is TGTGCCAGCGGACCTCGGCTTTACGTAGAAAAACTGTTTTTT.

The chain employs TRBV9 and TRBJ2-7; 7 bases are a match to TRBD2. Trimming took 0 bases from V and 3 from J; bases not matched to a gene: 15. From germline, CDR1 is SGDLS and CDR2 YYNGEE. The CDR3 spans 18 residues. The CDR3, as DNA: TGTGCCAGCAGCGTAGGCACTAGCGCGGGACCGGGATTCTACGAGCAGTACTTC. Protein sequence: CASSVGTSAGPGFYEQYF.

The chain carries TRBV27 and TRBJ2-3; D could derive from TRBD1 or TRBD2 (5 bases each). Germline V gene data show CDR1 as MNHEY and CDR2 as SMNVEV (reference sequence). Trimming took off 6 bases at V and 4 bases at J, with 20 bases between the two ends. The CDR3 runs to 16 residues. Written as DNA, the CDR3 is TGTGCCAGCAGGGGACCTGGGCAGGATGGAGCAGATACGCAGTATTTT. This encodes CASRGPGQDGADTQYF.

This chain links TRBV6-6 with TRBJ2-5; 8 positions match TRBD2. Germline loops: CDR1 MNHNY, CDR2 SVGAGI (reference sequence). The junction had 13 bases not matched to a gene; V was cut back by 9 bases and J by 4 bases. The CDR3 extends over 15 amino acids. Here the CDR3 reads CASNGGLGGRETQYF. The CDR3 region has the DNA TGTGCCAGTAATGGGGGACTAGGGGGGCGAGAGACCCAGTACTTC.

The chain joins TRBV2 to TRBJ2-7, with D uncertain. Germline V gene data show CDR1 as SNHLY and CDR2 as FYNNEI. V was clipped by 7 bases and J by 2 bases, with 12 bases between them. The length of the CDR3 is 13 residues. The CDR3 DNA reads as TGTGCCAGCACAGCCAGTCACACCTACGAGCAGTACTTC. Translation: CASTASHTYEQYF. Drawing the rest from reference TRBV2 and TRBJ2-7, the complete variable domain is EPEVTQTPSHQVTQMGQEVILRCVPISNHLYFYWYRQILGQKVEFLVSFYNNEISEKSEIFDDQFSVERPDGSNFTLKIRSTKLEDSAMYFCASTASHTYEQYFGPGTRLTVT.

The J gene is TRBJ2-6, the V gene TRBV4-1; TRBD1 might be the D (6 bases). CDR3 length: 17 amino acids. Germline V gives CDR1 MGHRA, CDR2 YSYEKL. V lost 3 bases to trimming and J lost 0 bases, with 12 bases between them. The CDR3 DNA is TGCGCCAGCAGCCATCCCGGGACACCCTCTGGGGCCAACGTCCTGACTTTC. This translates into CASSHPGTPSGANVLTF.

The chain carries TRBV11-2 and TRBJ2-3; D not resolved. V shed 4 bases and J shed 6 bases, with 11 bases lying between them. CDR3 length: 13 residues. Germline CDR1 is SGHAT and CDR2 is FQNNGV. This CDR3 reads CASSSEVGDTQYF. CDR3 nucleotide sequence: TGTGCCAGCAGCTCCGAGGTGGGGGATACGCAGTATTTT. The whole variable domain, filled in from reference TRBV11-2 and TRBJ2-3, reads EAGVAQSPRYKIIEKRQSVAFWCNPISGHATLYWYQQILGQGPKLLIQFQNNGVVDDSQLPKDRFSAERLKGVDSTLKIQPAKLEDSAVYLCASSSEVGDTQYFGPGTRLTVL.

The chain uses TRBV6-6 and TRBJ2-7, with D tentatively TRBD1 (6 bases). CDR3 length equals 13 residues. Trimming took off 5 bases at V and 7 bases at J, with 15 bases between the two ends. The germline gives CDR1 MNHNY, CDR2 SVGAGI (reference sequence). CDR3 bases: TGTGCCAGCAGTCAAACAGCTACAGGGGAGCAGTACTTC. Encoded protein: CASSQTATGEQYF.

This sequence joins TRBV5-6 and TRBJ1-2; D possibly corresponds to TRBD1 (5 bases). The CDR3 has 14 residues. Germline CDR1 is SGHDT and CDR2 is YYEEEE. V was cut by 2 bases and J by 5 bases, with 13 bases left in between. The DNA of the CDR3 is TGTGCCAGCAGCTTTCAGGGTCCTTCATATGGCTACACCTTC. It codes for CASSFQGPSYGYTF.

V is TRBV27 and J is TRBJ1-1; D is unclear. V lost 2 bases, J lost 6 bases, and 7 bases lay in between. Germline CDR1 and CDR2: MNHEY and SMNVEV (reference sequence). This CDR3 has 12 residues. The CDR3 DNA sequence: TGTGCCAGCAGTTTACCAGGCGCTGAAGCTTTCTTT. It codes for CASSLPGAEAFF.

CDR3 protein: CASSVDRSSTYEQYF. CDR3 nucleotides: TGCGCCAGCAGCGTGGATCGGTCTTCTACCTACGAGCAGTACTTC. The V call is TRBV4-1, the J call TRBJ2-7; no reliable D call. The CDR3 has 15 amino acids. V lost 5 bases and J 2 bases, leaving 16 bases between the germline ends. Germline V gene data show CDR1 as MGHRA and CDR2 as YSYEKL.

This rearrangement joins TRBV4-3 to TRBJ2-7; D gene unclear. V shed 0 bases and J shed 0 bases, with 6 bases lying between them. Germline CDR1 and CDR2: LGHNA and YSLEER. This CDR3 is built from 14 residues. The CDR3 DNA reads as TGCGCCAGCAGCCAAGAGGCGAGCTCCTACGAGCAGTACTTC. Residues: CASSQEASSYEQYF.

The chain has TRBV7-6 and TRBJ1-1; 8 bases fit TRBD1. CDR1 is SGHVS and CDR2 is FNYEAQ in the germline V gene. The CDR3 runs 15 residues. V lost 5 bases, J lost 1 base, and 6 bases stayed unmatched. The CDR3, as DNA: TGTGCCAGCAGCCCCCGACAGGGGACGAACACTGAAGCTTTCTTT. Residues: CASSPRQGTNTEAFF. The entire variable domain, with the rest obtained from reference TRBV7-6 and TRBJ1-1, is as follows: GAGVSQSPRYKVTKRGQDVALRCDPISGHVSLYWYRQALGQGPEFLTYFNYEAQQDKSGLPNDRFSAERPEGSISTLTIQRTEQRDSAMYRCASSPRQGTNTEAFFGQGTRLTVV.

The rearrangement links TRBV4-2 to TRBJ2-1; 11 bases match TRBD2. Per germline, CDR1 LGHNA and CDR2 YNFKEQ. The CDR3 runs to 16 residues. The V segment lost 0 bases and the J segment 12 bases; nucleotides outside the gene matches: 10. CDR3 nucleotides: TGTGCCAGCAGCCAAGATGGGCTAGCGGGAGGAGTTGGGCAGTTCTTC. Amino acids: CASSQDGLAGGVGQFF.

This sequence joins TRBV7-8 and TRBJ2-7; possible D gene TRBD1, 6 bases. Trimming cost V 5 bases and J 3 bases, with 14 bases left between them. The CDR3 totals 14 residues. The V gene's germline CDR1 is SGHVS and CDR2 FQNEAQ. The CDR3 nucleotides read TGTGCCAGCAGCGGAGACAGGCGAGGCTACGAGCAGTACTTC. Translation: CASSGDRRGYEQYF. The whole variable domain, filled in from reference TRBV7-8 and TRBJ2-7, reads GAGVSQSPRYKVAKRGQDVALRCDPISGHVSLFWYQQALGQGPEFLTYFQNEAQLDKSGLPSDRFFAERPEGSVSTLKIQRTQQEDSAVYLCASSGDRRGYEQYFGPGTRLTVT.

In its sample, this clone was seen once. V gene TRBV28 combines with J gene TRBJ1-4; D gene ambiguous. Germline CDR1 reads MDHEN; CDR2 reads SYDVKM. V was clipped by 2 bases and J by 5 bases, with 9 bases between them. The CDR3 contains 14 residues. The CDR3 DNA follows: TGTGCCAGCAGTTTAATGGTAGGAAATGAAAAACTGTTTTTT. Translating gives CASSLMVGNEKLFF.

V usage is TRBV19 and J usage is TRBJ1-4; weak D call: TRBD1 (5 bases). Germline loops: CDR1 LNHDA, CDR2 SQIVND (reference sequence). The CDR3 spans 15 residues. V was cut by 9 bases and J by 0 bases, with 14 bases left in between. CDR3 DNA: TGTGCCAGCCCGCCGGGGCCCTCAACTAATGAAAAACTGTTTTTT. Translated, it gives CASPPGPSTNEKLFF. Using reference TRBV19 and TRBJ1-4 for the parts outside the CDR3, the full variable domain is DGGITQSPKYLFRKEGQNVTLSCEQNLNHDAMYWYRQDPGQGLRLIYYSQIVNDFQKGDIAEGYSVSREKKESFPLTVTSAQKNPTAFYLCASPPGPSTNEKLFFGSGTQLSVL.

The V call is TRBV5-4, the J call TRBJ2-2; tentative D call: TRBD1 (6 bases). Between the trimmed V and J ends, which lost 3 bases and 0 bases, there was a span of 9 bases. The CDR3 is made up of 15 amino acids. CDR1 and CDR2 (germline): SGHNT, YYREEE (reference sequence). The CDR3 DNA follows: TGTGCCAGCAGCTCCGGGACAACGAACACCGGGGAGCTGTTTTTT. Amino acids: CASSSGTTNTGELFF.

The chain is built from TRBV7-9 and TRBJ2-7, with D maybe TRBD2 (6 bases). Trimming removed 3 bases from V and 4 bases from J, with 16 bases in between. There are 15 residues in the CDR3. Looked up from germline, CDR1 is SEHNR and CDR2 is FQNEAQ (reference sequence). In DNA form, the CDR3 reads TGTGCCAGCAGCTTTAGCGGAGGGGCTAAATACGAGCAGTACTTC. It encodes CASSFSGGAKYEQYF.

This chain's CDR3 is CASSLEVRWDEETQYF. For the CDR3, the DNA is TGTGCCAGCAGCTTAGAAGTTCGGTGGGATGAAGAGACCCAGTACTTC. The rearrangement joins TRBV7-9 to TRBJ2-5; D ambiguous. This CDR3 has 16 residues. CDR1 and CDR2 from the germline V gene are SEHNR and FQNEAQ (reference sequence). V gave up 1 base and J gave up 3 bases, with 15 bases separating them. Full variable domain (rest looked up from reference TRBV7-9 and TRBJ2-5): DTGVSQNPRHKITKRGQNVTFRCDPISEHNRLYWYRQTLGQGPEFLTYFQNEAQLEKSRLLSDRFSAERPKGSFSTLEIQRTEQGDSAMYLCASSLEVRWDEETQYFGPGTRLLVL.

The genes are TRBV27 and TRBJ2-7; 8 bases agree with TRBD2. CDR3 length: 13 residues. V lost 7 bases, J lost 3 bases, and 5 bases stayed unmatched. CDR1 is MNHEY, CDR2 SMNVEV, per germline (reference sequence). The CDR3 reads CASTGAGDYEQYF. In nucleotides, the CDR3 is TGTGCCAGCACAGGAGCGGGAGACTACGAGCAGTACTTC.

This clone was observed a few times. The rearrangement uses TRBV20-1 and TRBJ1-1; D is ambiguous. Deletions cut 6 bases from V and 14 bases from J, with 10 bases between. Germline V gives CDR1 DFQATT, CDR2 SNEGSKA (reference sequence). This CDR3 comprises 8 residues. The CDR3, as DNA: TGCAGTGCCCCCCCAGGCTTCTTT. Translating gives CSAPPGFF.

The chain carries TRBV28 and TRBJ1-6; a weak D match, TRBD1 (5 bases). Germline loops: CDR1 MDHEN, CDR2 SYDVKM. V was cut by 5 bases and J by 14 bases, with 13 bases left in between. The length of the CDR3 is 12 residues. CDR3 nucleotide sequence: TGTGCCAGCAGTGGGGACCTTCCCTCCCTCCACTTT. This sequence encodes CASSGDLPSLHF.

This clone was found once. V gene TRBV27 combines with J gene TRBJ2-3, with 7 nucleotides matching TRBD2. V trimming: 2 bases; J trimming: 6 bases; junction bases outside the gene matches: 11. The germline CDR1 and CDR2 sequences are MNHEY and SMNVEV (reference sequence). The CDR3 is 16 residues long. The CDR3 is CASSLNEGGKYDTQYF. The CDR3 bases are TGTGCCAGCAGTTTAAATGAGGGAGGGAAGTATGATACGCAGTATTTT.

The CDR3 protein is CASSLVLAGGTYNEQFF. DNA for the CDR3: TGTGCCAGCAGCTTAGTGCTAGCGGGGGGTACGTACAATGAGCAGTTCTTC. V gene TRBV11-2 combines with J gene TRBJ2-1; 11 bases fit TRBD2. In germline, CDR1 is SGHAT, CDR2 FQNNGV. The CDR3 covers 17 residues. The V and J ends lost 1 base and 4 bases, in that order; junction bases with no gene match: 6.

This clone was recorded once. In the same sample, other DNA sequences code for this CDR3. The gene calls are TRBV9 and TRBJ2-5; D might be TRBD1 or TRBD2, each matching 5 bases. Germline V gene sequence: CDR1 SGDLS, CDR2 YYNGEE. The CDR3 is 14 amino acids. The V gene lost 0 bases and the J gene lost 2 bases, with 8 bases spanning the gap. The DNA for the CDR3 is TGTGCCAGCAGCGTAGCTGGGGGTCAAGAGACCCAGTACTTC. Its translation is CASSVAGGQETQYF.

This chain joins TRBV5-5 and TRBJ1-2, with D possibly matching TRBD1 (5 bases). In germline, CDR1 is SGHKS, CDR2 YYEKEE (reference sequence). This CDR3 has 15 amino acids. Trimming shortened V by 4 bases and J by 4 bases, and 17 bases separated the two germline ends. The CDR3 DNA sequence: TGTGCCAGCAGCGAGGGACCTCTTCGAGCCTATGGCTACACCTTC. Translation gives CASSEGPLRAYGYTF.

V usage is TRBV11-2 and J usage is TRBJ2-7; possibly TRBD1 or TRBD2 for D (5 bases each). CDR3 size: 13 residues. Trimming took off 3 bases at V and 12 bases at J, with 18 bases between the two ends. Germline V gives CDR1 SGHAT, CDR2 FQNNGV. The CDR3, as DNA: TGTGCCAGCAGCTTGGGGACGAAGCTCTTACGGTACTTC. Amino acids: CASSLGTKLLRYF.

The rearrangement joins TRBV18 to TRBJ2-5; a weak D match, TRBD2 (6 bases). Germline CDR1 KGHSH, CDR2 LQKENI. This CDR3 comprises 17 residues. V was cut by 4 bases and J by 3 bases, with 21 bases left in between. Written as DNA, the CDR3 is TGTGCCAGCTCACTCCTAGACAGAAAGACTAGTAAAGAGACCCAGTACTTC. Protein: CASSLLDRKTSKETQYF. The complete variable domain, with remaining parts taken from reference TRBV18 and TRBJ2-5, reads NAGVMQNPRHLVRRRGQEARLRCSPMKGHSHVYWYRQLPEEGLKFMVYLQKENIIDESGMPKERFSAEFPKEGPSILRIQQVVRGDSAAYFCASSLLDRKTSKETQYFGPGTRLLVL.

This sequence joins TRBV4-1 and TRBJ1-2; TRBD1 aligns across 9 bases. The V and J ends lost 4 bases and 4 bases, in that order; junction bases with no gene match: 4. The CDR3 extends over 14 amino acids. The germline V gene has CDR1 MGHRA and CDR2 YSYEKL. In DNA, the CDR3 is TGCGCCAGCAGCCCCGGGACAGGGTCCTATGGCTACACCTTC. Amino acid sequence: CASSPGTGSYGYTF.

This sequence joins TRBV29-1 and TRBJ2-3; D gene uncertain. The V gene lost 4 bases and the J gene lost 0 bases, with 8 bases spanning the gap. Germline V gene sequence: CDR1 SQVTM, CDR2 ANQGSEA. This CDR3 has 13 amino acids. The CDR3 spells CSVAGRSTDTQYF. The DNA for the CDR3 is TGCAGCGTTGCGGGTCGCAGCACAGATACGCAGTATTTT.